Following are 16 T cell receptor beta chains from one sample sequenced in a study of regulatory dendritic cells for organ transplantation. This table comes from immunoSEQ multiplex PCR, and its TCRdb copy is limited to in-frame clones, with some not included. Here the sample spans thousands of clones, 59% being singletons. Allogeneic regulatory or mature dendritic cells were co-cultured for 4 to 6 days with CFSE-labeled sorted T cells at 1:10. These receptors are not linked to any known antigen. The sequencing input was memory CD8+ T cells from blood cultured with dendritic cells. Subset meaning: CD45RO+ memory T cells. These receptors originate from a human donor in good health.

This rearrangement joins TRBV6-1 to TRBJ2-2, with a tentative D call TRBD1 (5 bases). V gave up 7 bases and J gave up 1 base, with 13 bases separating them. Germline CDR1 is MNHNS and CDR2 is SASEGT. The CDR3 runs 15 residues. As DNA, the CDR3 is TGTGCCAGCAAGGCGGAAAGGGGGAACACCGGGGAGCTGTTTTTT. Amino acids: CASKAERGNTGELFF.

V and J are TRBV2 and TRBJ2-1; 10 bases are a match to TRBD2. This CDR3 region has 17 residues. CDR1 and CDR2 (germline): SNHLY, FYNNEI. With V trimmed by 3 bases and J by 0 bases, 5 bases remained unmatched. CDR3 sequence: CASSEGPSGGSYNEQFF. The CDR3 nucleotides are TGTGCCAGCAGTGAGGGTCCTAGCGGGGGCTCCTACAATGAGCAGTTCTTC.

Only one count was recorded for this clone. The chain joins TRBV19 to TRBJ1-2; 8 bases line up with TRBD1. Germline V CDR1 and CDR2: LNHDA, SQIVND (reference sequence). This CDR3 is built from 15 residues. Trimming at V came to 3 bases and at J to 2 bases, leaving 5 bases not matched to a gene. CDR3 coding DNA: TGTGCCAGTAGTATGCCCAGGGGGCCCAACTATGGCTACACCTTC. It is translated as CASSMPRGPNYGYTF.

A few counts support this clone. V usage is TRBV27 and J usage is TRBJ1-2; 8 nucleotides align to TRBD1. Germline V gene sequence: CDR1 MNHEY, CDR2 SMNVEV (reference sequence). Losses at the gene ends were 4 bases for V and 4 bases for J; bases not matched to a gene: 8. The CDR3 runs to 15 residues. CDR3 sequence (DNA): TGTGCCAGCAGTTCGCTGGGACAGGTGGCCTATGGCTACACCTTC. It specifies CASSSLGQVAYGYTF.

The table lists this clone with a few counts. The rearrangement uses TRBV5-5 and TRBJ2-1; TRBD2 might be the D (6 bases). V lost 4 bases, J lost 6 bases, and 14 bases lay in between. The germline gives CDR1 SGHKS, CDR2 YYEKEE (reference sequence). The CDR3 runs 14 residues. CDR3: CASSTWDWSNEQFF. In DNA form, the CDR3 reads TGTGCCAGCAGCACGTGGGACTGGTCCAATGAGCAGTTCTTC.

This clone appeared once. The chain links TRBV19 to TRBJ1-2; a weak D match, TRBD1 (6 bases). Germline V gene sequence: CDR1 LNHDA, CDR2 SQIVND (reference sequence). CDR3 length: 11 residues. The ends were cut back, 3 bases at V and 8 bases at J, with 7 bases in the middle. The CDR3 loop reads CASSIGGGYTF. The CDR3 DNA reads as TGTGCCAGTAGTATTGGGGGCGGCTACACCTTC.

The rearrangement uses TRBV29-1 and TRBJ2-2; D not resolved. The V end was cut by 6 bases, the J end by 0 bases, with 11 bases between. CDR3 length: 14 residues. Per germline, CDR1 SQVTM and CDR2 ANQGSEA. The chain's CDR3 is CSVVSASNTGELFF. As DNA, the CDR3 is TGCAGCGTGGTCAGTGCTTCGAACACCGGGGAGCTGTTTTTT.

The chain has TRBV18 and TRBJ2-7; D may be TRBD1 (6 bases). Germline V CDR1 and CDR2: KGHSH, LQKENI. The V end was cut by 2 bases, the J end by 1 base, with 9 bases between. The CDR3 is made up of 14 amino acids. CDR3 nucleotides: TGTGCCAGCTCACCAGGGGGCGGATCCTACGAGCAGTACTTC. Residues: CASSPGGGSYEQYF. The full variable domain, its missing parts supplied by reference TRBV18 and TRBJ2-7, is NAGVMQNPRHLVRRRGQEARLRCSPMKGHSHVYWYRQLPEEGLKFMVYLQKENIIDESGMPKERFSAEFPKEGPSILRIQQVVRGDSAAYFCASSPGGGSYEQYFGPGTRLTVT.

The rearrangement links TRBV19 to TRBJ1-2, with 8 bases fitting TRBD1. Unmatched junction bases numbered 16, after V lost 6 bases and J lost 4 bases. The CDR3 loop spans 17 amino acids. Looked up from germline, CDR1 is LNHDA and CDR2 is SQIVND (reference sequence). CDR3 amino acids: CASSPRTGRTFIYGYTF. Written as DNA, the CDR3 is TGTGCCAGTAGCCCCCGGACAGGGCGGACTTTTATCTATGGCTACACCTTC. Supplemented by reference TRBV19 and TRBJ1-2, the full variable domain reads DGGITQSPKYLFRKEGQNVTLSCEQNLNHDAMYWYRQDPGQGLRLIYYSQIVNDFQKGDIAEGYSVSREKKESFPLTVTSAQKNPTAFYLCASSPRTGRTFIYGYTFGSGTRLTVV.

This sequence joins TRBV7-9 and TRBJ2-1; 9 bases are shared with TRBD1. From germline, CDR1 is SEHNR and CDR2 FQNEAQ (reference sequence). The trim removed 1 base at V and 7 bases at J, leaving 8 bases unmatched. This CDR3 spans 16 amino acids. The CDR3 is CASSLVSGTGTNEQFF. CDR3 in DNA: TGTGCCAGCAGCTTAGTGTCGGGGACAGGGACGAATGAGCAGTTCTTC. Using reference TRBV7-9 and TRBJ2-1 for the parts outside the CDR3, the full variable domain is DTGVSQNPRHKITKRGQNVTFRCDPISEHNRLYWYRQTLGQGPEFLTYFQNEAQLEKSRLLSDRFSAERPKGSFSTLEIQRTEQGDSAMYLCASSLVSGTGTNEQFFGPGTRLTVL.

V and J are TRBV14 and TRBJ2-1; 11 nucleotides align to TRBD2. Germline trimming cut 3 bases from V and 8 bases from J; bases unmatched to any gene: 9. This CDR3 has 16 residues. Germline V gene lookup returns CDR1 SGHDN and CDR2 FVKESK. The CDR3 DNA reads TGTGCCAGCAGCCAGTATAGCGGGGGGGCCCCCCATGAGCAGTTCTTC. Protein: CASSQYSGGAPHEQFF.

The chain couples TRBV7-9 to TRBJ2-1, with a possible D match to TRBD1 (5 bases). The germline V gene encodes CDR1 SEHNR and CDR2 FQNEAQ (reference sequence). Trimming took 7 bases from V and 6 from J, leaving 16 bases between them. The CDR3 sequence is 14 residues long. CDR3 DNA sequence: TGTGCCAGCACCCCCAGGACACTGTCCAATGAGCAGTTCTTC. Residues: CASTPRTLSNEQFF.

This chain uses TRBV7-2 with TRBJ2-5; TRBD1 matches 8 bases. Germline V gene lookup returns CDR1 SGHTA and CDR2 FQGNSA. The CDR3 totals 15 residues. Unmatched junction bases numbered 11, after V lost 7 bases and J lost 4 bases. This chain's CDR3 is CASIPDDRGLETQYF. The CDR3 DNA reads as TGTGCCAGCATTCCCGACGACAGGGGTCTAGAGACCCAGTACTTC. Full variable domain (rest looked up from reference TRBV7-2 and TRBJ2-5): GAGVSQSPSNKVTEKGKDVELRCDPISGHTALYWYRQSLGQGLEFLIYFQGNSAPDKSGLPSDRFSAERTGGSVSTLTIQRTQQEDSAVYLCASIPDDRGLETQYFGPGTRLLVL.

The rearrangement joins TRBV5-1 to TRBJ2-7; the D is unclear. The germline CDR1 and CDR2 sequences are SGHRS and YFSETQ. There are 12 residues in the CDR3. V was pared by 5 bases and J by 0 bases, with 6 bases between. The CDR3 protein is CASSMSSYEQYF. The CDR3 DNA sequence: TGCGCCAGCAGTATGTCCTCCTACGAGCAGTACTTC.

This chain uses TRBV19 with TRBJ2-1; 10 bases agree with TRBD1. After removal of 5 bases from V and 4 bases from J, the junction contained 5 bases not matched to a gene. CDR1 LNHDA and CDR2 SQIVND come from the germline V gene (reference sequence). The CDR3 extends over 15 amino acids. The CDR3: CASSPGQGGYNEQFF. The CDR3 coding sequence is TGTGCCAGTAGTCCAGGACAGGGGGGTTACAATGAGCAGTTCTTC.

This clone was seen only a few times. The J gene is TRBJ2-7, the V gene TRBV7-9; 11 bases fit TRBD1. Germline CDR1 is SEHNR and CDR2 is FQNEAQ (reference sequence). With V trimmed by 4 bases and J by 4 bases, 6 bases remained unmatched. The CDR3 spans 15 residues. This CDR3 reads CASSWVGTGGYEQYF. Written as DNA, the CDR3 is TGTGCCAGCAGCTGGGTGGGGACAGGGGGGTACGAGCAGTACTTC.